This T cell receptor beta chain was sequenced for a study of blood T cell repertoires in COVID-19. Study context: Specimens from acute and convalescent COVID-19 originated in the United States, Italy and Spain.

Original processing notes: The assay estimated nucleated cells by amplifying reference gene primers. Some clones are missing from TCRdb's copy, which holds only in-frame ones; the method was immunoSEQ multiplex PCR. V, J and clone size derive from that table, while D and trimming were established from the DNA sequence. Counted here are more than 200,000 clones, just under 90% occurring once; the ten biggest clones make up less than 4%. V was clipped by 3 bases and J by 0 bases; unmatched bases: 10. The CDR3 is 17 amino acids. The germline V gene has CDR1 LNHNV and CDR2 YYDKDF (reference sequence). This chain joins TRBV15 and TRBJ2-7, with 8 bases identical to TRBD2. The sequencing input was PBMCs or T cells enriched from blood (not recorded which). This TCR derives from a woman aged 30 to 39 with acute COVID-19. The CDR3 region is CATSSARLATISYEQYF. The DNA for the CDR3 is TGTGCCACCAGCAGCGCCAGACTAGCGACGATCTCCTACGAGCAGTACTTC.